Below, 3 T cell receptor beta chains from the same sample are listed, as sequenced in a study of blood T cells in healthy people across ages. Alongside a J-beta primer mix, a sample-barcoded 5' primer served in a second PCR lasting roughly 6 to 11 cycles. A single record per CDR3 protein comes from TCRdb applying MiXCR to the 5' RACE reads. The profile shows some 710,000 distinct CDR3 sequences, around half of them singletons. Material for sequencing was blood. Receptors originate from a man at least 80 years old in good health.

The chain couples TRBV28 to TRBJ1-5; 8 bases are a match to TRBD1. Germline V gene sequence: CDR1 MDHEN, CDR2 SYDVKM. The CDR3 has 15 amino acids. V dropped 6 bases and J dropped 3; count of bases not matched to a gene: 7. The CDR3 bases are TGTGCCAGCAGAACTGGACAGGGCCTCAATCAGCCCCAGCATTTT. Translating gives CASRTGQGLNQPQHF. Full variable domain (outside the CDR3, taken from reference TRBV28 and TRBJ1-5): DVKVTQSSRYLVKRTGEKVFLECVQDMDHENMFWYRQDPGLGLRLIYFSYDVKMKEKGDIPEGYSVSREKKERFSLILESASTNQTSMYLCASRTGQGLNQPQHFGDGTRLSIL.

As to this clonotype: Germline and junction disagree at one end, which may indicate a read error. The J gene is TRBJ2-7, the V gene TRBV4-3; 8 positions agree with TRBD2. From germline, CDR1 is LGHNA and CDR2 YSLEER. The CDR3 loop spans 15 amino acids. The CDR3 is CAGSQDPGLGYEQYF. In DNA form, the CDR3 reads TGCGCCGGCAGCCAAGACCCGGGACTAGGCTACGAGCAGTACTTC.

V is TRBV9 and J is TRBJ2-3; D not resolved. The CDR3 contains 14 residues. Trimming took off 3 bases at V and 6 bases at J, with 14 bases between the two ends. Germline V lookup: CDR1 SGDLS, CDR2 YYNGEE. The CDR3 reads CASSDGTLDDTQYF. The CDR3 nucleotides read TGTGCCAGCAGCGACGGAACACTCGACGATACGCAGTATTTT.